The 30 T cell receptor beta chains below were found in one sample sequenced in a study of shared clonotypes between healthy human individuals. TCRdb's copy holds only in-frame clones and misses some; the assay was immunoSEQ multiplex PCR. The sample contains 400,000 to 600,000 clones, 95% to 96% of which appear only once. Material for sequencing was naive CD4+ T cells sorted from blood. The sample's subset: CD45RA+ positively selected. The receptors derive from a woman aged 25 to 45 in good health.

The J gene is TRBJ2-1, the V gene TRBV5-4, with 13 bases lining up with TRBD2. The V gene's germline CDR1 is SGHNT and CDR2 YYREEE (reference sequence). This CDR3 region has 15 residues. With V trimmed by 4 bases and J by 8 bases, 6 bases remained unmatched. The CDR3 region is CASSGGLAGQDEQFF. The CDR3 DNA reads TGTGCCAGCAGCGGGGGACTAGCGGGACAGGATGAGCAGTTCTTC.

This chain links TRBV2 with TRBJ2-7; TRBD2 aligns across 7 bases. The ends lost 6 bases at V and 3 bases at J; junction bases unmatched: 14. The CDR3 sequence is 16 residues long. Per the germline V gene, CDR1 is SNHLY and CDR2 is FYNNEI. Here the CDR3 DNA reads TGTGCCAGCAGCGATACCGCACGACTAGCAGACTACGAGCAGTACTTC. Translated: CASSDTARLADYEQYF. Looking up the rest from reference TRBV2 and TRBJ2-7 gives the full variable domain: EPEVTQTPSHQVTQMGQEVILRCVPISNHLYFYWYRQILGQKVEFLVSFYNNEISEKSEIFDDQFSVERPDGSNFTLKIRSTKLEDSAMYFCASSDTARLADYEQYFGPGTRLTVT.

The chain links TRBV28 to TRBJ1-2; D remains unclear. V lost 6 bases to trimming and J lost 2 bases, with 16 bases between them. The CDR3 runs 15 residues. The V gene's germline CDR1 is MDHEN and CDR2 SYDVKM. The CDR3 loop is CASSEPEGGNYGYTF. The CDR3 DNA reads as TGTGCCAGCAGCGAACCAGAAGGCGGAAACTATGGCTACACCTTC.

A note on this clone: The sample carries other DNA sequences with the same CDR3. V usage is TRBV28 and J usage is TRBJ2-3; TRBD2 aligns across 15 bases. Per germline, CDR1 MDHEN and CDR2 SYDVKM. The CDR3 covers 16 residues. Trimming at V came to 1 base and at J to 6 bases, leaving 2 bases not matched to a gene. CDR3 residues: CASSLSGLAGGDTQYF. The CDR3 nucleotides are TGTGCCAGCAGTTTATCGGGACTAGCGGGAGGCGATACGCAGTATTTT. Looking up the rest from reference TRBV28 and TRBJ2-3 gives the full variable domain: DVKVTQSSRYLVKRTGEKVFLECVQDMDHENMFWYRQDPGLGLRLIYFSYDVKMKEKGDIPEGYSVSREKKERFSLILESASTNQTSMYLCASSLSGLAGGDTQYFGPGTRLTVL.

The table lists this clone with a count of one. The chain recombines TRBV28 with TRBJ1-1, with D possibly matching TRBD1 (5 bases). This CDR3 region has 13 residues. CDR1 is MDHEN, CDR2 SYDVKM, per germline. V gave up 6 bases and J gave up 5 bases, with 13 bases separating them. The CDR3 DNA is TGTGCCAGCAGCCCGACGGGGGTTACTGAAGCTTTCTTT. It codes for CASSPTGVTEAFF.

This CDR3 reads CASSDVLAGFNEQYF. The DNA for the CDR3 is TGTGCCAGCAGCGACGTGCTAGCGGGATTCAACGAGCAGTACTTC. V and J are TRBV2 and TRBJ2-7; TRBD2 matches 9 bases. The germline gives CDR1 SNHLY, CDR2 FYNNEI. This CDR3 has 15 residues. V shed 6 bases, J shed 5 bases, and the junction held 11 bases outside the gene matches. Combining the CDR3 with reference TRBV2 and TRBJ2-7 gives the whole variable domain EPEVTQTPSHQVTQMGQEVILRCVPISNHLYFYWYRQILGQKVEFLVSFYNNEISEKSEIFDDQFSVERPDGSNFTLKIRSTKLEDSAMYFCASSDVLAGFNEQYFGPGTRLTVT.

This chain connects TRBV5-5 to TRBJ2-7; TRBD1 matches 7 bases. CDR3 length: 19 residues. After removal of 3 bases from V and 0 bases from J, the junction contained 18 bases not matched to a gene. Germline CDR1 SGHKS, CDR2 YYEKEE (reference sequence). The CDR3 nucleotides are TGTGCCAGCAGCTCGCCCCCGGGACAGTACCTTTGGAGCTCCTACGAGCAGTACTTC. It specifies CASSSPPGQYLWSSYEQYF.

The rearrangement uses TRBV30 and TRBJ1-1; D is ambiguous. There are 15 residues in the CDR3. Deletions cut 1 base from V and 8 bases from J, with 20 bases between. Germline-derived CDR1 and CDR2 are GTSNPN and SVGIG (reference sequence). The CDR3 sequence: CAWSGVSPLAMEAFF. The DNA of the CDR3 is TGTGCCTGGAGTGGGGTCTCTCCCCTGGCAATGGAAGCTTTCTTT.

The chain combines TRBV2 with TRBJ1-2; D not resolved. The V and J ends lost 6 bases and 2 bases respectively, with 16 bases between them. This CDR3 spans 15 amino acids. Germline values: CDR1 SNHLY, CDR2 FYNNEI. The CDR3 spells CASSAFGWVNYGYTF. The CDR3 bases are TGTGCCAGCAGCGCCTTTGGTTGGGTGAACTATGGCTACACCTTC.

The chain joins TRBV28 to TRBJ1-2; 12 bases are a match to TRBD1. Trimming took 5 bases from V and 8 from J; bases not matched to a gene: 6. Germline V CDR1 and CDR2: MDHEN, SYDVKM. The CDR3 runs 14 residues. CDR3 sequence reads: CASSTGTGGLGYTF. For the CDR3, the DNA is TGTGCCAGCAGTACCGGGACAGGGGGCTTAGGCTACACCTTC.

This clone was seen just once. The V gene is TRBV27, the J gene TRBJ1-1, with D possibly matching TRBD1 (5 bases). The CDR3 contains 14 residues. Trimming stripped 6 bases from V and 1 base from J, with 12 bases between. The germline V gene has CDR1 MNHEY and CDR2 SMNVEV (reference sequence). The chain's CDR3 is CASSQGPENTEAFF. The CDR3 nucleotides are TGTGCCAGCAGCCAGGGACCTGAGAACACTGAAGCTTTCTTT.

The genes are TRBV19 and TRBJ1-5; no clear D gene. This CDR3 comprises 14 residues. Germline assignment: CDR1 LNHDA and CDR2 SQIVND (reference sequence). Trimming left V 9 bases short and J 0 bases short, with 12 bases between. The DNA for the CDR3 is TGTGCCAGCGATCACCCAAGTAGCAATCAGCCCCAGCATTTT. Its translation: CASDHPSSNQPQHF.

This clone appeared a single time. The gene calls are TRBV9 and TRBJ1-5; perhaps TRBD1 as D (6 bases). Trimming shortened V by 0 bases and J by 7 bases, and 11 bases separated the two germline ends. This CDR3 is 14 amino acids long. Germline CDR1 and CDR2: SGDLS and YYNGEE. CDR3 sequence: CASSVDGGRQPQHF. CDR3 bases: TGTGCCAGCAGCGTAGACGGGGGCAGGCAGCCCCAGCATTTT. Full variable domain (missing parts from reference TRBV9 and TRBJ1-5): DSGVTQTPKHLITATGQRVTLRCSPRSGDLSVYWYQQSLDQGLQFLIQYYNGEERAKGNILERFSAQQFPDLHSELNLSSLELGDSALYFCASSVDGGRQPQHFGDGTRLSIL.

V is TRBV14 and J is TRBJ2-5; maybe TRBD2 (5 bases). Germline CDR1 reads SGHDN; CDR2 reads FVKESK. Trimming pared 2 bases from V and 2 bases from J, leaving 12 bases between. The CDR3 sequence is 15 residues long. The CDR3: CASSQIPGKQETQYF. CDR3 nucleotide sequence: TGTGCCAGCAGCCAAATCCCGGGGAAGCAAGAGACCCAGTACTTC.

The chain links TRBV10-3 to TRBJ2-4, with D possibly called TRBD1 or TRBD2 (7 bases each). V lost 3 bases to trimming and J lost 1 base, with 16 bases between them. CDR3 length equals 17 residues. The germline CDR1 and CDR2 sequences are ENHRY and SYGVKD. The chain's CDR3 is CAISDPDREGAKNIQYF. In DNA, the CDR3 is TGTGCCATCAGTGACCCCGACAGGGAGGGGGCCAAAAACATTCAGTACTTC.

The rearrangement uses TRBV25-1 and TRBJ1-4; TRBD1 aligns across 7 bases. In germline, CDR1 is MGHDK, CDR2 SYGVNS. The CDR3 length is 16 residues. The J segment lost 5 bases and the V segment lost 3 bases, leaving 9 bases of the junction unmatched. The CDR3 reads CASSDTWDSGNEKLFF. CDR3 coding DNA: TGTGCCAGCAGTGACACTTGGGACAGCGGAAATGAAAAACTGTTTTTT.

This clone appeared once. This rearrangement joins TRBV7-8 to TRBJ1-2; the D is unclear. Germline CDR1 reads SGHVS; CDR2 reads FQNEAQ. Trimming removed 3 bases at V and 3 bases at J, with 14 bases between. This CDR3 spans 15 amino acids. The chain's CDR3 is CASSFGVSRDYGYTF. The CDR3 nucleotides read TGTGCCAGCAGCTTCGGAGTCAGCCGGGACTATGGCTACACCTTC.

CDR3 nucleotides: TGTGCCAGCAGTCGGGGAAGGGTGACCTACGAGCAGTACTTC. As protein: CASSRGRVTYEQYF. The rearrangement uses TRBV27 and TRBJ2-7; weak D call: TRBD2 (5 bases). From germline, CDR1 is MNHEY and CDR2 SMNVEV (reference sequence). V lost 5 bases to trimming and J lost 2 bases, with 13 bases between them. CDR3 length: 14 residues.

CDR3 sequence (DNA): TGTGCCAGCACCCCGGCGGCGTCGGTGGGGGGAAACACCATATATTTT. Protein: CASTPAASVGGNTIYF. This chain links TRBV28 with TRBJ1-3, with D hard to call. The length of the CDR3 is 16 residues. The germline V gene encodes CDR1 MDHEN and CDR2 SYDVKM. Deletions cut 7 bases from V and 4 bases from J, with 20 bases between.

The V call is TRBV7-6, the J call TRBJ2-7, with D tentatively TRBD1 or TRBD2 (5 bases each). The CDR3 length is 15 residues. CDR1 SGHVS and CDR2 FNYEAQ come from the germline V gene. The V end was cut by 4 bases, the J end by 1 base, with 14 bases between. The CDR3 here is CASSSVRDGSYEQYF. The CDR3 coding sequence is TGTGCCAGCAGCTCGGTCAGGGACGGATCCTACGAGCAGTACTTC.

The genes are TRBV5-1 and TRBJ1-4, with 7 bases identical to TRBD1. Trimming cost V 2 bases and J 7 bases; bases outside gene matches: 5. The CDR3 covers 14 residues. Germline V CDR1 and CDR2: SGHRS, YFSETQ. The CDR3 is CASSLEGAGEKLFF. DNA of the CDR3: TGCGCCAGCAGCTTAGAGGGGGCGGGTGAAAAACTGTTTTTT.

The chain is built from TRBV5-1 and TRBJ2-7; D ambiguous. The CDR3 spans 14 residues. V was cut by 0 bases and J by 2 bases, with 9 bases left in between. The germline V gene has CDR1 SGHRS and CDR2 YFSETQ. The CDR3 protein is CASSLVVSTYEQYF. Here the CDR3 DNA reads TGCGCCAGCAGCTTGGTTGTTAGTACCTACGAGCAGTACTTC.

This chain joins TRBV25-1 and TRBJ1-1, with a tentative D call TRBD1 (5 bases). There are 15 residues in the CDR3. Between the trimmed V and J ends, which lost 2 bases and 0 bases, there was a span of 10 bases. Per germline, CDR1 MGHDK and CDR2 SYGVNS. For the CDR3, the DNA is TGTGCCAGCAGTGAAGGTGGACACATGAACACTGAAGCTTTCTTT. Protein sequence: CASSEGGHMNTEAFF.

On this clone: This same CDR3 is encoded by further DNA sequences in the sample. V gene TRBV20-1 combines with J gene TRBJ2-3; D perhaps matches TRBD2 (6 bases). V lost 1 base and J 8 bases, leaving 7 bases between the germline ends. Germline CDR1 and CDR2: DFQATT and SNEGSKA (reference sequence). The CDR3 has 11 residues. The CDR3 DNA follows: TGCAGTGCTAGAGTCGGGGGTACGCAGTATTTT. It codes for CSARVGGTQYF.

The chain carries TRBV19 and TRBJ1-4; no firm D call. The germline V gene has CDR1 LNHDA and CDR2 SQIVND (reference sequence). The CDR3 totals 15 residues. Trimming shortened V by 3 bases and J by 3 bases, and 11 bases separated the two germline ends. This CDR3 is CASSMITASNEKLFF. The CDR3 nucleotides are TGTGCCAGTAGTATGATCACAGCTTCTAATGAAAAACTGTTTTTT.

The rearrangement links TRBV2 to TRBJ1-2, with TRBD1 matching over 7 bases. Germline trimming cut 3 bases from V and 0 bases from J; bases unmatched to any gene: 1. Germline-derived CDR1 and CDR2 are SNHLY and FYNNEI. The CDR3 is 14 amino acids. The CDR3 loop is CASSDGTANYGYTF. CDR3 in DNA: TGTGCCAGCAGTGACGGGACAGCTAACTATGGCTACACCTTC.

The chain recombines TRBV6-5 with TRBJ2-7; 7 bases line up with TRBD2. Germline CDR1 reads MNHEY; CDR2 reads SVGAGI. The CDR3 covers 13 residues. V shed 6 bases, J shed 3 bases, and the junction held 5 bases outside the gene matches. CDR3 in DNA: TGTGCCAGCAGCCACCGGGACTACTACGAGCAGTACTTC. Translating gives CASSHRDYYEQYF.

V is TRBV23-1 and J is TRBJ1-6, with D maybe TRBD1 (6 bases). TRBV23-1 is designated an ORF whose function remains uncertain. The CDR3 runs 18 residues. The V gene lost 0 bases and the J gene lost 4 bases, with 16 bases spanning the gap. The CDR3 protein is CASSQSARGGTYNSPLHF. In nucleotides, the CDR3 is TGCGCCAGCAGTCAATCAGCCAGGGGTGGCACATATAATTCACCCCTCCACTTT.

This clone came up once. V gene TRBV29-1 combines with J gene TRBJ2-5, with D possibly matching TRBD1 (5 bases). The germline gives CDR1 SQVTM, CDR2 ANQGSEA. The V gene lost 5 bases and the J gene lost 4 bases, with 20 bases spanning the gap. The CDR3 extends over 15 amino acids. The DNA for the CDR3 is TGCAGCGTTCGAATCAATAGCTGGGGCTTAGAGACCCAGTACTTC. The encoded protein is CSVRINSWGLETQYF. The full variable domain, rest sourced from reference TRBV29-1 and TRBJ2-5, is SAVISQKPSRDICQRGTSLTIQCQVDSQVTMMFWYRQQPGQSLTLIATANQGSEATYESGFVIDKFPISRPNLTFSTLTVSNMSPEDSSIYLCSVRINSWGLETQYFGPGTRLLVL.

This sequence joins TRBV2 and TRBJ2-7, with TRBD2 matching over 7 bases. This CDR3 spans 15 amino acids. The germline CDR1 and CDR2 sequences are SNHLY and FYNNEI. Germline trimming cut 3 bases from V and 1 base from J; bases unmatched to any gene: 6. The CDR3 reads CASSDRAGPSYEQYF. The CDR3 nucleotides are TGTGCCAGCAGTGATCGAGCGGGGCCATCCTACGAGCAGTACTTC.